The present T cell receptor beta chain was sequenced within a study of blood T cell repertoires in COVID-19. Profiled with immunoSEQ multiplex PCR; TCRdb holds only in-frame clones, not every one. This sample has about 99,000 clones, with roughly 84% found just once. The sequence derives from a man in his 70s with active or convalescent COVID-19. Source material: peripheral blood.

CDR3 loop: CASSVGGFGDTQYF. CDR3 coding DNA: TGTGCCAGCAGCGTAGGAGGGTTCGGGGATACGCAGTATTTT. This rearrangement joins TRBV9 to TRBJ2-3, with a tentative D call TRBD2 (5 bases). Trimming removed 0 bases from V and 6 bases from J, with 11 bases in between. The CDR3 is made up of 14 amino acids. CDR1 and CDR2 from the germline V gene are SGDLS and YYNGEE.